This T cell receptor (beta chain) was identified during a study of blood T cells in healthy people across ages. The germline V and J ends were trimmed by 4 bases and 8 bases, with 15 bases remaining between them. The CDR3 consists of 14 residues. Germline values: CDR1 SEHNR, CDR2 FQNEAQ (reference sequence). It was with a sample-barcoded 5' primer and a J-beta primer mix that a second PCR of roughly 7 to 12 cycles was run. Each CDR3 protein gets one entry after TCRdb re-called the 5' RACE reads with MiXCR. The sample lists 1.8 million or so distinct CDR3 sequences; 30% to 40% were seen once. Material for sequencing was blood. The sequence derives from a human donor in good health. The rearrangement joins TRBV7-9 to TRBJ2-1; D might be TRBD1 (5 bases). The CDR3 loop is CASSSPTAGDEQFF. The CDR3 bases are TGTGCCAGCAGCTCTCCGACAGCTGGGGATGAGCAGTTCTTC.